A selection of T cell receptor beta chains follows, all from one sample in a study of T-cell reconstitution after alpha-beta-depleted transplantation in children. MiXCR, run by TCRdb on the PCR reads, gives a single entry per CDR3 protein. The data hold over 150,000 distinct CDR3 sequences, with 6.3% observed a single time. Sequenced material: PBMCs, taken before TCRalphabeta/CD19-depleted stem cell transplant. The receptors stem from a girl in the first two years of life with combined immunodeficiency, due to receive a stem cell transplant. CDR3s include the opening cysteine and the closing phenylalanine or tryptophan. Each record gives: J gene, D gene, clone size, V gene, CDR3 DNA, CDR3 protein. A D gene is named only where the DNA matches it firmly. A row's size may be missing; if present it is once, few, many or a size class.

J: TRBJ2-1; D: -; size: many; V: TRBV9; DNA: TGTGCCAGCACTATCGATCCCGAGGGGATTGAAAATGAGCAGTTCTTC; CDR3: CASTIDPEGIENEQFF
J: TRBJ2-3; D: TRBD2; size: -; V: TRBV11-1; DNA: TGTGCCAGCAGCGGTAGCGGGGGGGCCTTTATTAGCACAGATACGCAGTATTTT; CDR3: CASSGSGGAFISTDTQYF
J: TRBJ2-7; D: -; size: -; V: TRBV20-1; DNA: TGCAGTGCTAGCCCCTCGGGGTGGAATTCACCCCACGAGCAGTACTTC; CDR3: CSASPSGWNSPHEQYF
J: TRBJ1-1; D: -; size: many; V: TRBV18; DNA: TGTGCCAGCTCACCCCTTACCCTCGGTGAGAACACTGAAGCTTTCTTT; CDR3: CASSPLTLGENTEAFF
J: TRBJ1-6; D: -; size: many; V: TRBV4-1; DNA: TGCGCCAGCAGCCAAGTACAGGGTTGGTCACCCCTCCACTTT; CDR3: CASSQVQGWSPLHF
J: TRBJ2-1; D: TRBD2; size: many; V: TRBV19; DNA: TGTGCCAGTCAAGGACTAGACTACAATGAGCAGTTCTTC; CDR3: CASQGLDYNEQFF
J: TRBJ2-4; D: -; size: many; V: TRBV20-1; DNA: TGCAGTGCTATCCCTAATTTGGGGAACATTCAGTACTTC; CDR3: CSAIPNLGNIQYF
J: TRBJ1-1; D: -; size: many; V: TRBV29-1; DNA: TGCAGCATTCAGAAACCTGGGAACACTGAAGCTTTCTTT; CDR3: CSIQKPGNTEAFF
J: TRBJ1-4; D: -; size: many; V: TRBV6-2/TRBV6-3; DNA: TGTGCCAGCAGTTACGCGGGACCGTCAAATGAAAAACTGTTTTTT; CDR3: CASSYAGPSNEKLFF
J: TRBJ2-7; D: TRBD1; size: many; V: TRBV20-1; DNA: TGCAGTGCTAGCCGGACAGGGTCCTACGAGCAGTACTTC; CDR3: CSASRTGSYEQYF
J: TRBJ2-1; D: -; size: many; V: TRBV29-1; DNA: TGCAGCGCCGCGGACTATTATGAGCAGTTCTTC; CDR3: CSAADYYEQFF
J: TRBJ2-2; D: TRBD1; size: many; V: TRBV11-2; DNA: TGTGCCAGCAGCCAGGCTTGGGACAGGGACACCGGGGAGCTGTTTTTT; CDR3: CASSQAWDRDTGELFF
J: TRBJ2-7; D: -; size: many; V: TRBV2; DNA: TGTGCCAGCAAAGAAGGGAGCTCCTACGAGCAGTACTTC; CDR3: CASKEGSSYEQYF
J: TRBJ2-2; D: -; size: many; V: TRBV29-1; DNA: TGCAGCGCGACAGACACCACCGGGGAGCTGTTTTTT; CDR3: CSATDTTGELFF
J: TRBJ2-1; D: -; size: few; V: TRBV18; DNA: TGTGCCAGCTCACCCCGGGGGAGAGCCGACGGGGGTGAGCAGTTCTTC; CDR3: CASSPRGRADGGEQFF
J: TRBJ2-2; D: -; size: many; V: TRBV7-7; DNA: TGTGCCAGCAGCTACATCACCGGGGAGCTGTTTTTT; CDR3: CASSYITGELFF
J: TRBJ2-3; D: TRBD1; size: few; V: TRBV5-1; DNA: TGCGCCAGCAGACCTTACAGGGGTGAGAGCACAGATACGCAGTATTTT; CDR3: CASRPYRGESTDTQYF
J: TRBJ2-7; D: -; size: many; V: TRBV4-2; DNA: TGTGCCAGCAGCCTCGAAATGTACGAGCAGTACTTC; CDR3: CASSLEMYEQYF
J: TRBJ1-2; D: -; size: many; V: TRBV20-1; DNA: TGCAGTGCTAGGGCCAATACTTATGGCTACACCTTC; CDR3: CSARANTYGYTF
J: TRBJ1-2; D: -; size: many; V: TRBV16; DNA: TGTGCCAGCAGCCGTGGGGAATATGGCTACACCTTC; CDR3: CASSRGEYGYTF
J: TRBJ2-1; D: TRBD2; size: many; V: TRBV7-2; DNA: TGTGCCAGCAGCTTAATAGCGGGAGGGATATACAATGAGCAGTTCTTC; CDR3: CASSLIAGGIYNEQFF
J: TRBJ2-1; D: -; size: many; V: TRBV12-3/TRBV12-4; DNA: TGTGCCAGCAGTTTTCCGGGGCGCCAGGGGTCCTACAATGAGCAGTTCTTC; CDR3: CASSFPGRQGSYNEQFF
J: TRBJ2-1; D: -; size: -; V: TRBV10-3; DNA: TGTGCCATCAGTGACTATCCCCCCTACAATGAGCAGTTCTTC; CDR3: CAISDYPPYNEQFF
J: TRBJ1-2; D: -; size: many; V: TRBV5-1; DNA: TGCGCCAGCAGCTTGGAGGATGGGCAGTACTATGGCTACACCTTC; CDR3: CASSLEDGQYYGYTF
J: TRBJ2-5; D: TRBD2; size: many; V: TRBV20-1; DNA: TGCAGTGCCCCCCGGACTAGCGGGGAAAAGACCCAGTACTTC; CDR3: CSAPRTSGEKTQYF
J: TRBJ2-2; D: -; size: many; V: TRBV28; DNA: TGTGCCAGCAGTTTAGCTCTAGCAGGGGCCGGGGAGCTGTTTTTT; CDR3: CASSLALAGAGELFF
J: TRBJ2-7; D: TRBD2; size: -; V: TRBV3-1; DNA: TGTGCCAGCTGCCAAGATCCGCCTAGCGGGAGGTTCTACGAGCAGTACTTC; CDR3: CASCQDPPSGRFYEQYF
J: TRBJ1-6; D: -; size: many; V: TRBV12-3/TRBV12-4; DNA: TGTGCCAGCAGTCGTCAGGGCCTCTATAATTCACCCCTCCACTTT; CDR3: CASSRQGLYNSPLHF
J: TRBJ2-7; D: -; size: many; V: TRBV27; DNA: TGTGCCAGCAGTTCAGGGTCGTATTACTACGAGCAGTACTTC; CDR3: CASSSGSYYYEQYF
J: TRBJ1-6; D: -; size: many; V: TRBV28; DNA: TGTGCCAGCAGTTTGGGGACCGTGGACTCACCCCTCCACTTT; CDR3: CASSLGTVDSPLHF
J: TRBJ2-7; D: -; size: many; V: TRBV9; DNA: TGTGCCAGCAGCGTAGGGGCTAGCAGCGACGAGCAGTACTTC; CDR3: CASSVGASSDEQYF
J: TRBJ2-5; D: -; size: many; V: TRBV6-2/TRBV6-3; DNA: TGTGCCAGCAGTTTCCGGGCCTCCGGACAGACCCAGTACTTC; CDR3: CASSFRASGQTQYF
J: TRBJ2-3; D: TRBD1; size: many; V: TRBV29-1; DNA: TGCAGCGTTGACACGGGACAGTTCACAGATACGCAGTATTTT; CDR3: CSVDTGQFTDTQYF
J: TRBJ2-5; D: TRBD2; size: few; V: TRBV4-2; DNA: TGTGCCAGCAGCCTCTTAGCGGGAGGGCCGGAAGAGACCCAGTACTTC; CDR3: CASSLLAGGPEETQYF
J: TRBJ2-1; D: -; size: many; V: TRBV4-1; DNA: TGCGCCAGCAGCCAGGGGTGGGAAGGAAGGACTTTAACCTCTCAGTTCTTC; CDR3: CASSQGWEGRTLTSQFF
J: TRBJ2-4; D: TRBD2; size: few; V: TRBV7-3; DNA: TGTGCCAGCACCCGCAACGGGGGGGGCGAGAACATTCAGTACTTC; CDR3: CASTRNGGGENIQYF
J: TRBJ2-7; D: TRBD2; size: many; V: TRBV29-1; DNA: TGCAGCGTCCGAAGCGGGAGAGATTTCTACGAGCAGTACTTC; CDR3: CSVRSGRDFYEQYF
J: TRBJ2-5; D: TRBD2; size: few; V: TRBV11-2; DNA: TGTGCCAGCAGCCTCGGACTAGCCCGGTATGGTCCTTCAGGGGAGACCCAGTACTTC; CDR3: CASSLGLARYGPSGETQYF
J: TRBJ1-1; D: -; size: -; V: TRBV7-3; DNA: TGTGCCAGCAGCTCCCAGGGAACGACTGAAGCTTTCTTT; CDR3: CASSSQGTTEAFF
J: TRBJ2-2; D: -; size: many; V: TRBV5-1; DNA: TGCGCCAGCAGCCTCGGCCTAGCGCATTACACCGGGGAGCTGTTTTTT; CDR3: CASSLGLAHYTGELFF
J: TRBJ2-3; D: -; size: many; V: TRBV12-3/TRBV12-4; DNA: TGTGCCAGCAGTTTAATCCTCGGTCTAACAGATACGCAGTATTTT; CDR3: CASSLILGLTDTQYF
J: TRBJ1-5; D: -; size: few; V: TRBV4-1; DNA: TGCGCCAGCAGCCAAGGAGTATTTAGGGCCCGGGGCAATCAGCCCCAGCATTTT; CDR3: CASSQGVFRARGNQPQHF
J: TRBJ1-1; D: -; size: many; V: TRBV20-1; DNA: TGCAGTGCTAGAGTTGGCGGAACTCTTTGGGGAGCTTTCTTT; CDR3: CSARVGGTLWGAFF
J: TRBJ1-1; D: -; size: few; V: TRBV19; DNA: TGTGCCAGTAGGGTAAATACAGCGAACACTGAAGCTTTCTTT; CDR3: CASRVNTANTEAFF
J: TRBJ2-1; D: TRBD2; size: many; V: TRBV11-1; DNA: TGTGCCAGCAGCTTAGGATGGGGACTAGCGGGGGAAGTGGATGAGCAGTTCTTC; CDR3: CASSLGWGLAGEVDEQFF
J: TRBJ2-7; D: -; size: many; V: TRBV3-1; DNA: TGTGCCAGCAGCTCGCGACCCTTTTTTTTGGAGCAGTACTTC; CDR3: CASSSRPFFLEQYF
J: TRBJ2-2; D: -; size: few; V: TRBV4-3; DNA: TGCGCCAGCAGCCAAGACCGGGCCAGCCCCGGGGAGCTGTTTTTT; CDR3: CASSQDRASPGELFF